This T cell receptor (beta chain) was found in a study of T cell responses to AZD1222 COVID-19 vaccine (dated by TCRdb to 2020 to 2022). Looking at the study overall: A total of approximately 250 trial participants underwent TCR sequencing, of whom under 220 had received two doses of AZD1222 and approximately 26 had received two doses of the MenACWY control vaccine. Trial participants were enrolled into age subgroups of 18-55, 56-69 and 70-plus years, which contained about 150, 28 and 57 TCR-sequenced participants, respectively.

The germline V gene (reference sequence) sets CDR1 to GTSNPN and CDR2 to SVGIG. V was cut back by 1 base and J by 0 bases, leaving a gap of 13 bases between them. The CDR3 starts with the cysteine, ends with the phenylalanine, and has 15 residues. Only the CDR3 portion is preserved as DNA: 45 bases, with reading frame beginning at the first base. The CDR3 regions of human TCRbeta chains were subjected to immunosequencing. The source study handled its data this way. TCRs in the repertoires were compared against a reference library of SARS-CoV-2-specific TCRs that had been generated with the MIRA antigen-specificity platform. Breadth was defined as the fraction of unique TCRs that were SARS-CoV-2-associated. Depth was defined as the fraction of total T cells that were SARS-CoV-2-associated. Each spike-specific TCR was assigned to its reactive spike region and to a CD4 or CD8 class using the MIRA data. Log10-transformed breadth and depth values were compared by one-way ANOVA with Sidak's multiple comparisons tests. TCRdb provides this immuneACCESS table in a form limited to in-frame rearrangements. Some clones are lacking; in checked studies, under half of them reflect an unresolved V gene, and why the rest are absent is not known. V and J calls and clone size come straight from that table; D and trimming were deduced from the DNA. The sample yields some 150,000 clones; over 75% were counted once. The ten largest clones represent roughly 3.2% of the sample.

The sample's time point label, in plain terms: about 28 days (+/-7) after the second vaccine dose. AZD1222 recipients with second doses at about 4 weeks or about 12 weeks were pooled, because spike-specific TCR depth and breadth did not differ between schedules. Samples from vaccinated people were obtained from the UK trials COV001 and COV002, which included a single-blind randomized controlled phase 2/3 trial of AZD1222 (ChAdOx1 nCoV-19) in healthy adults. Trial participant PBMC samples were collected at day 0 and day 28 after the second dose for TCRbeta chain sequencing. Concerning this clone itself: Its antigen is unknown. Base qualities were left out, and no much larger clone turns up one base away.

The research as a whole found: Reportedly, almost half of the unique spike-specific TCRs recognized epitopes lying outside the regions that are mutated in the B.1.351 and B.1.1.7 variants. The whole spike protein was spanned by vaccine-associated CD4 TCRs, and dominant responses were seen in regions 160-218 and 743-854. Spike-specific TCR breadth and depth rose significantly after two AZD1222 doses compared with day 0 and with MenACWY recipients. Only a handful of AZD1222 recipients were SARS-CoV-2 seropositive at baseline, limiting conclusions about previously exposed vaccinees. No day 14 peak-response samples were available, so repertoires were characterized only after the peak T cell response. Most participants were white British and females outnumbered males, and the authors suggested that clonal diversity may have been underestimated. In the small 56-69-year group, the increase in depth fell short of significance, most likely because of low power.

The rearranged segments are TRBV30 and TRBJ2-7; no confident D gene assignment can be made. The source of this sequence is an adult who received the AZD1222 COVID-19 vaccine. This specimen consisted of peripheral blood, obtained 28 days after the second AZD1222 dose. The sequence in DNA is TGTGCCTGGAGTGGCGGACGGTCGAGCTCCTACGAGCAGTACTTC. Its coded protein is CAWSGGRSSSYEQYF.